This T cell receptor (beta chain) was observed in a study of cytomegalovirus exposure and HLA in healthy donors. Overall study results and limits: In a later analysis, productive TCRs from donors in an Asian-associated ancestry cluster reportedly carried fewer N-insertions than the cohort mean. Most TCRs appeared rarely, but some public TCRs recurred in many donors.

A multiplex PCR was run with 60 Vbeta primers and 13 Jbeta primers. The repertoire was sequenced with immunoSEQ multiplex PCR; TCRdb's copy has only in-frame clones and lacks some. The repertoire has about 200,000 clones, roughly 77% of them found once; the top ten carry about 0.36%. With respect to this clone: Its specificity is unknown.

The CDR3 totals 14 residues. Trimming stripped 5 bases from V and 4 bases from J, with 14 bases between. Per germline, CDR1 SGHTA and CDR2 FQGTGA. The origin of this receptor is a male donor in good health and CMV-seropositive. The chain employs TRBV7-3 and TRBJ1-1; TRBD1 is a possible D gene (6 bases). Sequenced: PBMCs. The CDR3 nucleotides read TGTGCCAGCAGCCCACAGGGCTCGTCCACTGAAGCTTTCTTT. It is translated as CASSPQGSSTEAFF.